In this sample, the clone carrying this T cell receptor beta chain turned up many times. The antigen is not known. This sample was taken from a study of CD8 T cells in ankylosing spondylitis. Study results and caveats: Ankylosing spondylitis blood appeared to be characterized by a TCR beta motif of eight or nine highly homologous variants. Earlier work had already found some motif variants in reactive arthritis synovial fluid and blood. Disease-linked clones were reportedly significantly enriched in matched ankylosing spondylitis synovial fluid. Peripheral blood samples showed relatively rare disease-linked clones, and these clones were CD8+.

Trimming took off 2 bases at V and 2 bases at J, with 8 bases between the two ends. The CDR3 is 13 residues long. In germline, CDR1 is DFQATT, CDR2 SNEGSKA (reference sequence). One entry per CDR3 protein results from TCRdb running MiXCR on the 5' RACE reads. The sample yields under 450,000 distinct CDR3 sequences, 17% seen once. This chain connects TRBV20-1 to TRBJ2-3; TRBD2 might be the D (5 bases). The sequenced material came from blood, either unsorted or a sorted T cell fraction (not recorded which). The sequence derives from a male donor with ankylosing spondylitis. The CDR3 DNA reads as TGCAGTGCTAGACCGCGGGTCACAGATACGCAGTATTTT. Translating it yields CSARPRVTDTQYF.